This T cell receptor (beta chain) was found in a study of cytomegalovirus exposure and HLA in healthy donors. The CDR3 sequence is 14 residues long. Per the germline V gene, CDR1 is MNHNS and CDR2 is SASEGT. J lost 8 bases, V lost 3 bases, and 7 bases had no gene match. Primers for the PCR totalled 60 Vbeta and 13 Jbeta. The repertoire was sequenced with immunoSEQ multiplex PCR; TCRdb's copy has only in-frame clones and lacks some. The sample has 150,000 or so clones, approximately 70% seen once. Sequencing was carried out using PBMCs. The chain links TRBV6-1 to TRBJ2-1; 7 bases match TRBD1. The receptor was derived from a woman aged 18-35 years in good health and CMV-seronegative. CDR3 residues: CASSDDHRGDEQFF. CDR3 bases: TGTGCCAGCAGTGACGACCACAGGGGTGATGAGCAGTTCTTC.